This is a list of T cell receptor beta chains from one sample in a study of shared clonotypes between healthy human individuals. Sequenced by immunoSEQ multiplex PCR; TCRdb stores in-frame clones only, minus some. This sample has about 1,900,000 clones; about 94% occur once, and the top ten carry 0.9% to 1.5%. Sequencing was performed on naive CD8+ T cells sorted from blood. Source of these receptors: a man aged 18 to 29 in good health. Both conserved end residues are trimmed from each CDR3. A D gene is named only where the DNA matches it firmly.

d_call j_call v_call cdr3_aa
TRBD2 TRBJ2-3 TRBV7-8 ASSSTLAGEVDTQY
NA TRBJ1-3 TRBV19 ASSMGSGSGNTIY
NA TRBJ2-1 TRBV5-1 ASSLLTVSYNEQF
NA TRBJ1-5 TRBV27 ASSLGTTGGQPQH
TRBD2 TRBJ2-2 TRBV9 ASSGLAEYTGELF
NA TRBJ1-6 TRBV10-3 AISDPAANSPLH
NA TRBJ1-4 TRBV5-6 ASSFSTFSEKLF
NA TRBJ2-1 TRBV5-1 ASSGGQIEQF
TRBD2 TRBJ2-1 TRBV4-1 ASSQVAGGYNEQF
TRBD2 TRBJ2-2 TRBV6-5 ASSYEGSGRGELF
TRBD2 TRBJ2-7 TRBV27 ASSHAGARSYEQY
NA TRBJ1-2 TRBV11-2 ASSLYSGYT
NA TRBJ1-1 TRBV4-1 ASSIPGTNEAF
NA TRBJ1-1 TRBV5-5 ASSLGVGGLMNTEAF
NA TRBJ1-1 TRBV7-2 ASSIQVTNTEAF
TRBD1 TRBJ1-5 TRBV5-8 ASSSGQGQGVPQH
TRBD1 TRBJ1-3 TRBV9 ASRGQGPGNTIY
TRBD1 TRBJ2-7 TRBV7-9 ASSSGQGASYEQY
NA TRBJ1-1 TRBV9 ASSVGPEPTEAF